Reported below is one T cell receptor (beta chain). Its antigen is undetermined. CD45RO-negative CD8 cells positively selected for CCR7 made up the naive population, which excluded terminally differentiated effector memory CD45RA+ cells. This specimen belongs to a study of shared clonotypes between healthy human individuals. Findings of the study overall: Estimated richness values were generally larger in naive subsets than in memory subsets. When compared with the clonotypes that were shared by all four sorted-subset donors, the non-shared clonotypes turned out to have lower generation probabilities.

Repertoires were generated with immunoSEQ multiplex PCR, while TCRdb's copy carries only in-frame clones and drops some. The sample has some 2.1 million clones; roughly 95% are singletons. The sequenced sample was naive CD8+ T cells from PBMCs. The receptor's source is a man aged 18 to 29 in good health. Some clones in this sample may be carry-over from other donors' samples.

This CDR3 is CASSLGVITEAFF. CDR3 nucleotide sequence: TGTGCCAGCAGTTTGGGGGTCATCACTGAAGCTTTCTTT. The rearrangement joins TRBV27 to TRBJ1-1, with a weak D call TRBD1 (5 bases). There are 13 residues in the CDR3. The germline V gene has CDR1 MNHEY and CDR2 SMNVEV (reference sequence). With 3 bases removed from V and 4 bases from J, the gap between germline ends came to 9 bases.